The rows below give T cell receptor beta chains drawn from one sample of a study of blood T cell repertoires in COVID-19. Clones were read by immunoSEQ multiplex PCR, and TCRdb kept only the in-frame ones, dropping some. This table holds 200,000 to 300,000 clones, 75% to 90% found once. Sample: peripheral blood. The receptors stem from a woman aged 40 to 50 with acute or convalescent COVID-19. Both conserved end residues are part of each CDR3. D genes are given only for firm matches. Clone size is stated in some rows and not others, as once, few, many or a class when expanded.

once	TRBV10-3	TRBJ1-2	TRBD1	CAIKGAEGYTF	TGTGCCATCAAGGGGGCCGAAGGCTACACCTTC
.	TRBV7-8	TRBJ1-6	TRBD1	CASSFPDRESYNSPLHF	TGTGCCAGCAGCTTCCCGGACAGGGAGTCCTATAATTCACCCCTCCACTTT
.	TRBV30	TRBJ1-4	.	CAWGRTNEKLFF	TGTGCCTGGGGTAGAACTAATGAAAAACTGTTTTTT
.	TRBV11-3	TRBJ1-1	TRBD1	CASSEDREAFF	TGTGCCAGCAGCGAGGACAGGGAAGCTTTCTTT
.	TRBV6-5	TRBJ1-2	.	CASTGGGDGYTF	TGTGCCAGCACCGGTGGAGGGGACGGCTACACCTTC
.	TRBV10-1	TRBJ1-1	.	CASSGGRRNTEAFF	TGCGCCAGCAGTGGAGGGAGGAGGAACACTGAAGCTTTCTTT
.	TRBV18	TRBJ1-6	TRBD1	CASSPTGGNSPLHF	TGTGCCAGCTCACCCACAGGGGGAAATTCACCCCTCCACTTT
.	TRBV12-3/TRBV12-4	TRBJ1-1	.	CASSLAPTLAAFF	TGTGCCAGCAGTTTAGCGCCTACTCTTGCAGCTTTCTTT
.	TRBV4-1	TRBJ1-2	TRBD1	CASSHPSRRDRGRRWDGYTF	TGCGCCAGCAGCCACCCCTCGAGGAGGGACAGGGGGCGAAGATGGGATGGCTACACCTTC
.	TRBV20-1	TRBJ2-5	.	CSATTRETQYF	TGCAGTGCTACGACTCGGGAGACCCAGTACTTC
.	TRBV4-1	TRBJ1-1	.	CASSPKVDKNTEAFF	TGCGCCAGCAGCCCCAAAGTAGACAAGAACACTGAAGCTTTCTTT
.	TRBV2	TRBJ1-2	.	CASSEGVLGGYTF	TGTGCCAGCAGTGAGGGTGTGCTCGGGGGCTACACCTTC
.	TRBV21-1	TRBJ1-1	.	CASSKGGYRGAFF	TGTGCCAGCAGCAAAGGAGGTTACAGGGGAGCTTTCTTT
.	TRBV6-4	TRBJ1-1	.	CASSDRAGRNTEAFF	TGTGCCAGCAGTGACCGAGCGGGACGGAACACTGAAGCTTTCTTT
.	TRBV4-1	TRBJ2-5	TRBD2	CASSPRGGPPQETQYF	TGCGCCAGCAGCCCACGCGGGGGGCCCCCCCAAGAGACCCAGTACTTC
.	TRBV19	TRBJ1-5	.	CASSTSGWGLNQPQHF	TGTGCCAGTAGTACCTCAGGGTGGGGGCTTAATCAGCCCCAGCATTTT
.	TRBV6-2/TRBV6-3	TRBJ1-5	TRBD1	CASSRGQVHGPQHF	TGTGCCAGCAGTCGCGGACAGGTCCATGGGCCCCAGCATTTT
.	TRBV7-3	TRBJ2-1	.	CASSLDSSYNEQFF	TGTGCCAGCAGCTTAGACAGCTCCTACAATGAGCAGTTCTTC
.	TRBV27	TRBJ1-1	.	CASSPAGGGYWNTEAFF	TGTGCCAGCAGTCCCGCCGGGGGGGGCTATTGGAACACTGAAGCTTTCTTT
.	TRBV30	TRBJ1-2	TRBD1	CAWSPSRTGASNYGYTF	TGTGCCTGGAGTCCCTCACGGACAGGAGCCTCTAACTATGGCTACACCTTC
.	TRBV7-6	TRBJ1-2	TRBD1	CASSLTPDRGPHGYTF	TGTGCCAGCAGCTTAACTCCCGACAGGGGGCCGCATGGCTACACCTTC
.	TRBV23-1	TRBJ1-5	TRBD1	CASSQSWTGDGQPQHF	TGCGCCAGCAGTCAATCGTGGACAGGGGATGGTCAGCCCCAGCATTTT
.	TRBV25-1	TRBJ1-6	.	CASSFQQYNSPLHF	TGTGCCAGCAGTTTCCAACAATATAATTCACCCCTCCACTTT
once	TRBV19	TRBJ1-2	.	CASLGQFYGYTF	TGTGCCAGCCTCGGACAGTTCTATGGCTACACCTTC
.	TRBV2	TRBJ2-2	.	CASAQDHTGELFF	TGTGCCAGCGCGCAGGATCACACCGGGGAGCTGTTTTTT
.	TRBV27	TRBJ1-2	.	CATGTSRVYGYTF	TGTGCCACCGGGACATCCCGAGTCTATGGCTACACCTTC
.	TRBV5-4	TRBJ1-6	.	CASSREAGGRPNSPLHF	TGTGCCAGCAGCAGGGAGGCCGGGGGGAGGCCCAATTCACCCCTCCACTTT
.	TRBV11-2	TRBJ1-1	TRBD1	CASSLATGGTEAFF	TGTGCCAGCAGCTTAGCAACAGGGGGCACTGAAGCTTTCTTT
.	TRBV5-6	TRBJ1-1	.	CASSPTPRDTEAFF	TGTGCCAGCAGCCCAACGCCCAGGGATACTGAAGCTTTCTTT
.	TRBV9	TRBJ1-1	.	CASSVGSGTEAFF	TGTGCCAGCAGCGTAGGATCAGGCACTGAAGCTTTCTTT
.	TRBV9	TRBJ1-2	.	CASSVTPRGGGYTF	TGTGCCAGCAGCGTAACTCCCAGAGGAGGTGGCTACACCTTC
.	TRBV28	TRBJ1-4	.	CASSFSGGGEKLFF	TGTGCCAGCAGTTTTAGCGGGGGAGGTGAAAAACTGTTTTTT
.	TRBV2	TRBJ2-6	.	CASSEARSFSGANVLTF	TGTGCCAGCAGTGAAGCGCGAAGTTTCTCTGGGGCCAACGTCCTGACTTTC
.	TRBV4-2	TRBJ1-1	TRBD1	CASSQEGGQGALGTEAFF	TGTGCCAGCAGCCAAGAAGGGGGGCAGGGGGCTTTGGGCACTGAAGCTTTCTTT